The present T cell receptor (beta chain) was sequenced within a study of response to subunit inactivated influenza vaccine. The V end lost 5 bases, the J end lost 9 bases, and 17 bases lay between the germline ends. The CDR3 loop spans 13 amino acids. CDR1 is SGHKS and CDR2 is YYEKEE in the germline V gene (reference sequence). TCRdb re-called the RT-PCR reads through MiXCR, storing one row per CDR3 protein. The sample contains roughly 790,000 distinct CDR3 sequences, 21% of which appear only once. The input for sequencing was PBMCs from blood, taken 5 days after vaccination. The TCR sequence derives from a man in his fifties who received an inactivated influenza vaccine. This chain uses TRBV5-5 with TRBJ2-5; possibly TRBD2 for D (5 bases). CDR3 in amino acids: CASSPVGEIAQYF. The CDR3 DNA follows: TGTGCCAGCAGTCCGGTCGGGGAGATCGCCCAGTACTTC.